Each of the 6 T cell receptor beta chains below was sequenced from the same sample in a study of control samples from healthy donors and cancer patients. Sequenced by immunoSEQ multiplex PCR; TCRdb stores in-frame clones only, minus some. The sample carries 160,000 or so clones, under 96% recorded once. The specimen was blood. Source of these receptors: a woman aged 30 to 39 in good health.

This chain uses TRBV6-5 with TRBJ1-2; no clear D. Germline V gene lookup returns CDR1 MNHEY and CDR2 SVGAGI. V was clipped by 4 bases and J by 4 bases, with 10 bases between them. There are 13 residues in the CDR3. CDR3 sequence (DNA): TGTGCCAGCAGTTTCAACAGAATCTATGGCTACACCTTC. Protein product: CASSFNRIYGYTF.

This chain uses TRBV5-1 with TRBJ2-1; D ambiguous. With 0 bases removed from V and 7 bases from J, the gap between germline ends came to 17 bases. This CDR3 contains 16 residues. Germline CDR1 SGHRS, CDR2 YFSETQ. The CDR3 loop is CASSLGLQDGGNEQFF. The CDR3 DNA follows: TGCGCCAGCAGCTTGGGGCTGCAGGATGGTGGGAATGAGCAGTTCTTC.

In its sample, this clone was seen once. The junction and the germline gene differ at one end; a read error may be behind it. The genes are TRBV18 and TRBJ1-6; D is ambiguous. CDR3 length: 15 residues. The germline V gene encodes CDR1 KGHSH and CDR2 LQKENI. DNA for the CDR3: TGTGCCAGCTCACCGGGCCTCTCCCATAATTCACCCCTCCACTTT. Translating it yields CASSPGLSHNSPLHF.

The CDR3 here is CASSPRRREQYF. For the CDR3, the DNA is TGTGCCAGCAGTCCACGAAGGCGCGAGCAGTACTTC. The chain carries TRBV12-3 or TRBV12-4 and TRBJ2-7; D gene ambiguous. The CDR3 is made up of 12 amino acids. The ends were cut back, 5 bases at V and 6 bases at J, with 11 bases in the middle.

This rearrangement joins TRBV9 to TRBJ1-4; D is ambiguous. The CDR3 length is 13 residues. Germline V gene sequence: CDR1 SGDLS, CDR2 YYNGEE. The ends were cut back, 0 bases at V and 4 bases at J, with 4 bases in the middle. CDR3 sequence: CASSVGYNEKLFF. CDR3 DNA: TGTGCCAGCAGCGTAGGATATAATGAAAAACTGTTTTTT.

V and J are TRBV30 and TRBJ1-4; D uncertain. Germline CDR1 reads GTSNPN; CDR2 reads SVGIG (reference sequence). This CDR3 contains 14 residues. V was trimmed by 0 bases and J by 7 bases, leaving 12 bases between them. In DNA, the CDR3 is TGTGCCTGGAGTGTTCCGGATTTTAGTGAAAAACTGTTTTTT. Its protein product is CAWSVPDFSEKLFF. Using reference TRBV30 and TRBJ1-4 for the parts outside the CDR3, the full variable domain is SQTIHQWPATLVQPVGSPLSLECTVEGTSNPNLYWYRQAAGRGLQLLFYSVGIGQISSEVPQNLSASRPQDRQFILSSKKLLLSDSGFYLCAWSVPDFSEKLFFGSGTQLSVL.